The source of this TCR beta chain is a study of T-cell reconstitution after alpha-beta-depleted transplantation in children. Germline V gene sequence: CDR1 SGHRS, CDR2 YFSETQ. V shed 5 bases and J shed 8 bases, with 17 bases lying between them. The CDR3 spans 14 residues. Unique molecular identifiers tagged the TCRbeta library. One entry per CDR3 protein results from TCRdb running MiXCR on the PCR reads. This sample yields around 360,000 distinct CDR3 sequences, of which about 9.3% are seen a single time; roughly 2.5% belongs to the top ten. The gene calls are TRBV5-1 and TRBJ2-1; D unresolved. This sequence originates from a human donor who donated a stem cell graft to a child with acute lymphoblastic leukemia. The sample was PBMCs from the stem cell graft donor, taken from the stem cell graft. The CDR3 bases are TGCGCCAGCAGGCGAGGATTTGGGTCGGATGAGCAGTTCTTC. This gives the protein CASRRGFGSDEQFF.